Below are 24 T cell receptor beta chains sequenced from a single sample in a study of blood T cell repertoires in COVID-19. TCRdb's copy holds only in-frame clones and misses some; the assay was immunoSEQ multiplex PCR. Here the sample spans 120,000 to 150,000 clones, 75% to 85% being singletons. The sequencing input was peripheral blood. These receptors were taken from a man aged 60-69 years with active or convalescent COVID-19.

The chain combines TRBV7-3 with TRBJ2-2; no firm D call. Per the germline V gene, CDR1 is SGHTA and CDR2 is FQGTGA. The V end lost 1 base, the J end lost 3 bases, and 9 bases lay between the germline ends. The CDR3 covers 15 residues. For the CDR3, the DNA is TGTGCCAGCAGCTTAATTCGTACGGACACCGGGGAGCTGTTTTTT. It specifies CASSLIRTDTGELFF.

The CDR3 is CASITDSSYNEQFF. In DNA, the CDR3 is TGTGCCAGCATCACGGACAGCTCCTACAATGAGCAGTTCTTC. This chain links TRBV28 with TRBJ2-1; the D gene is possibly TRBD1 (6 bases). This CDR3 has 14 amino acids. In germline, CDR1 is MDHEN, CDR2 SYDVKM. V was clipped by 7 bases and J by 0 bases, with 10 bases between them.

The gene calls are TRBV11-2 and TRBJ1-1; the D is unclear. With 5 bases removed from V and 7 bases from J, the gap between germline ends came to 14 bases. The germline gives CDR1 SGHAT, CDR2 FQNNGV. There are 13 residues in the CDR3. The DNA of the CDR3 is TGTGCCAGCAGCCCGTGGAGGGATGGTGAAGCTTTCTTT. Its protein product is CASSPWRDGEAFF.

The chain couples TRBV15 to TRBJ2-5; 8 bases are shared with TRBD2. The CDR3 consists of 14 residues. CDR1 and CDR2 (germline): LNHNV, YYDKDF (reference sequence). Trimming removed 5 bases from V and 1 base from J; junction bases left unmatched: 3. The CDR3 protein is CATSSGGAQETQYF. The CDR3 DNA sequence: TGTGCCACCAGCTCCGGGGGGGCCCAAGAGACCCAGTACTTC.

The rearrangement joins TRBV9 to TRBJ1-2, with 9 positions matching TRBD1. V trimming: 4 bases; J trimming: 7 bases; junction bases outside the gene matches: 8. This CDR3 region has 14 residues. Germline V gives CDR1 SGDLS, CDR2 YYNGEE. CDR3: CASSLLGTGSGYTF. As DNA, the CDR3 is TGTGCCAGCAGCCTTCTCGGGACAGGGTCTGGCTACACCTTC.

The chain uses TRBV27 and TRBJ2-1, with 9 nucleotides matching TRBD1. The J segment lost 7 bases and the V segment lost 5 bases, leaving 6 bases of the junction unmatched. The germline V gene has CDR1 MNHEY and CDR2 SMNVEV (reference sequence). The CDR3 runs 14 residues. CDR3 sequence reads: CASSRQGGVNEQFF. The CDR3 nucleotides are TGTGCCAGCAGTAGACAGGGGGGCGTAAATGAGCAGTTCTTC.

The chain is built from TRBV27 and TRBJ1-1; 9 nucleotides line up with TRBD1. The V and J ends lost 8 bases and 5 bases, in that order; junction bases with no gene match: 12. The CDR3 sequence is 15 residues long. Germline lookup yields CDR1 MNHEY and CDR2 SMNVEV (reference sequence). The DNA of the CDR3 is TGTGCCAGCCTTGGGACAGGGAGGCGAAGAACTGAAGCTTTCTTT. It is translated as CASLGTGRRRTEAFF.

The chain combines TRBV5-4 with TRBJ2-1; weak D call: TRBD2 (7 bases). Trimming took 4 bases from V and 5 from J, leaving 13 bases between them. The CDR3 has 14 amino acids. CDR1 and CDR2 from the germline V gene are SGHNT and YYREEE (reference sequence). CDR3 sequence reads: CASSQGLADNEQFF. The DNA of the CDR3 is TGTGCCAGCAGCCAGGGGCTAGCGGACAATGAGCAGTTCTTC. Full variable domain (rest looked up from reference TRBV5-4 and TRBJ2-1): ETGVTQSPTHLIKTRGQQVTLRCSSQSGHNTVSWYQQALGQGPQFIFQYYREEENGRGNFPPRFSGLQFPNYSSELNVNALELDDSALYLCASSQGLADNEQFFGPGTRLTVL.

The rearrangement uses TRBV28 and TRBJ2-1; 13 bases agree with TRBD2. The trim removed 5 bases at V and 8 bases at J, leaving 6 bases unmatched. This CDR3 region has 15 residues. The germline V gene encodes CDR1 MDHEN and CDR2 SYDVKM. The CDR3 is CASSDTSGRAYEQFF. The CDR3 DNA reads as TGTGCCAGCAGTGATACTAGCGGGAGGGCCTATGAGCAGTTCTTC.

This sequence joins TRBV9 and TRBJ1-3, with 8 bases lining up with TRBD1. The V gene's germline CDR1 is SGDLS and CDR2 YYNGEE. The trim removed 3 bases at V and 0 bases at J, leaving 11 bases unmatched. The CDR3 totals 18 residues. The CDR3 nucleotides read TGTGCCAGCAGCGGCAAACAGGGGGTGGACCACTCTGGAAACACCATATATTTT. It encodes CASSGKQGVDHSGNTIYF.

This clone was seen only a few times. V gene TRBV28 combines with J gene TRBJ2-3; 11 positions match TRBD2. Germline V gives CDR1 MDHEN, CDR2 SYDVKM. This CDR3 is 17 amino acids long. V lost 6 bases, J lost 2 bases, and 10 bases stayed unmatched. CDR3 nucleotide sequence: TGTGCCAGCAGAAAGGCTAGCGGGAGGTGGGCCACAGATACGCAGTATTTT. It encodes CASRKASGRWATDTQYF.

The chain combines TRBV5-5 with TRBJ2-5; maybe TRBD1 (6 bases). The ends were cut back, 3 bases at V and 6 bases at J, with 18 bases in the middle. The length of the CDR3 is 15 residues. Germline assignment: CDR1 SGHKS and CDR2 YYEKEE (reference sequence). CDR3 region: CASSYRDTNPKTQYF. The CDR3 DNA reads as TGTGCCAGCAGCTACCGGGACACCAATCCCAAGACCCAGTACTTC.

This clone was recorded only once. This chain uses TRBV12-3 or TRBV12-4 with TRBJ1-6; D uncertain. The CDR3 extends over 13 amino acids. V was clipped by 3 bases and J by 14 bases, with 14 bases between them. The CDR3 DNA reads TGTGCCAGCAGTTTGAGCGGCGGTTGGGCCCTCCACTTT. It translates to CASSLSGGWALHF.

This clone has a single count. This chain links TRBV5-5 with TRBJ1-5; TRBD1 matches 10 bases. With V trimmed by 2 bases and J by 7 bases, 6 bases remained unmatched. The CDR3 sequence is 15 residues long. Germline V gives CDR1 SGHKS, CDR2 YYEKEE (reference sequence). CDR3 sequence reads: CASSLRDRGGQPQHF. DNA for the CDR3: TGTGCCAGCAGCTTACGGGACAGGGGTGGGCAGCCCCAGCATTTT.

The chain employs TRBV5-1 and TRBJ2-7; D may be TRBD1 (7 bases). V lost 4 bases to trimming and J lost 6 bases, with 23 bases between them. The CDR3 spans 16 residues. The germline CDR1 and CDR2 sequences are SGHRS and YFSETQ. The CDR3 DNA follows: TGCGCCAGCAGCGATAACAGGGGAGGTTTCCTGAGCGAGCAGTACTTC. It yields the protein CASSDNRGGFLSEQYF.

The chain is built from TRBV4-2 and TRBJ2-7; 7 bases align to TRBD2. V trimming: 1 base; J trimming: 4 bases; junction bases outside the gene matches: 4. From germline, CDR1 is LGHNA and CDR2 YNFKEQ. This CDR3 has 14 amino acids. The CDR3 sequence: CASSQGGSSYEQYF. CDR3 sequence (DNA): TGTGCCAGCAGCCAAGGCGGGAGCTCATACGAGCAGTACTTC.

Written as DNA, the CDR3 is TGTGCCAGCAAACCGGGACTAGCGGTTTCGAGGGATGAGCAGTTCTTC. Translation: CASKPGLAVSRDEQFF. The chain uses TRBV27 and TRBJ2-1, with 11 bases lining up with TRBD2. The germline CDR1 and CDR2 sequences are MNHEY and SMNVEV (reference sequence). CDR3 size: 16 residues. V lost 7 bases and J lost 8; bases outside the gene matches: 13.

The CDR3 bases are TGTGCCAGCAGAAGCGGGGGGGTTCAGCCCCAGCATTTT. Translating it yields CASRSGGVQPQHF. The genes are TRBV28 and TRBJ1-5; D perhaps matches TRBD1 (5 bases). The CDR3 is 13 residues long. Germline V gene sequence: CDR1 MDHEN, CDR2 SYDVKM. Deletions cut 6 bases from V and 6 bases from J, with 12 bases between.

The sample holds a few counts of this clone. The chain is built from TRBV10-3 and TRBJ2-1; 9 bases align to TRBD1. The germline gives CDR1 ENHRY, CDR2 SYGVKD. The CDR3 runs 14 residues. Unmatched junction bases numbered 8, after V lost 6 bases and J lost 8 bases. The chain's CDR3 is CAIRDRTGDDEQFF. The CDR3, as DNA: TGTGCCATCAGAGACCGGACAGGGGACGATGAGCAGTTCTTC.

This clone was counted a single time. The chain joins TRBV3-1 (or the pseudogene TRBV3-2) to TRBJ2-2, with D perhaps matching TRBD2 (6 bases). V was trimmed by 0 bases and J by 6 bases, leaving 8 bases between them. CDR3 length equals 14 residues. Germline CDR1 is LGHDT and CDR2 is YNNKEL (reference sequence). Here the CDR3 DNA reads TGTGCCAGCAGCCAAGATGGGGGGTCCGGGGAGCTGTTTTTT. This encodes CASSQDGGSGELFF.

This clone has a single count. The chain combines TRBV4-3 with TRBJ2-5; 7 positions agree with TRBD1. CDR1 is LGHNA, CDR2 YSLEER, per germline. After removal of 1 base from V and 5 bases from J, the junction contained 13 bases not matched to a gene. The CDR3 is 17 residues long. CDR3 bases: TGCGCCAGCAGCCAAGGGATCACAGGGGATTCAGAGGAGACCCAGTACTTC. Protein product: CASSQGITGDSEETQYF.

The chain's CDR3 is CASTPSGQDNSPLHF. CDR3 coding DNA: TGTGCCAGTACTCCTTCGGGACAGGATAATTCACCCCTCCACTTT. The chain combines TRBV19 with TRBJ1-6; the match to TRBD1 covers 8 bases. The CDR3 consists of 15 residues. Germline V gene data show CDR1 as LNHDA and CDR2 as SQIVND (reference sequence). V trimming: 7 bases; J trimming: 5 bases; junction bases outside the gene matches: 7.

J is TRBJ1-4 and V is TRBV6-6, with D tentatively TRBD1 (6 bases). The V end was cut by 5 bases, the J end by 7 bases, with 17 bases between. CDR1 and CDR2 (germline): MNHNY, SVGAGI (reference sequence). The CDR3 is made up of 15 amino acids. The CDR3 DNA sequence: TGTGCCAGCAGTCGTCTGGGGGGGCAAGGTGAAAAACTGTTTTTT. It yields the protein CASSRLGGQGEKLFF.

This chain links TRBV15 with TRBJ1-1; perhaps TRBD1 as D (6 bases). Germline CDR1 and CDR2: LNHNV and YYDKDF (reference sequence). CDR3 length: 16 residues. V was cut by 0 bases and J by 1 base, with 12 bases left in between. CDR3 residues: CATSRDLLTGNTEAFF. CDR3 nucleotide sequence: TGTGCCACCAGCAGAGATCTCCTGACAGGGAACACTGAAGCTTTCTTT.